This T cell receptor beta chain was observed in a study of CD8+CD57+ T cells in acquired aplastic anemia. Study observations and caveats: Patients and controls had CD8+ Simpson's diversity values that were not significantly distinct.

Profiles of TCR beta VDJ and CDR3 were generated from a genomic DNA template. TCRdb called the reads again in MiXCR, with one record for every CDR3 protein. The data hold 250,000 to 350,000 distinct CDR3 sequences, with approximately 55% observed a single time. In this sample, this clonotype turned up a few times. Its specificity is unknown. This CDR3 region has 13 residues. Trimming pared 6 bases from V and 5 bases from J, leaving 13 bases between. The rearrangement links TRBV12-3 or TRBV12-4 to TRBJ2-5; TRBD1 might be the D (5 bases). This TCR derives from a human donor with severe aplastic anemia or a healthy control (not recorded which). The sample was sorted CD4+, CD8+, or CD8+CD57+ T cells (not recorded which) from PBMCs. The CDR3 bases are TGTGCCAGCAGCACCAGGGTCACGGAGACCCAGTACTTC. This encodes CASSTRVTETQYF.